One and the same sample provided the 6 T cell receptor beta chains below, sequenced in a study of neurological immune-mediated disorders. MiXCR, run by TCRdb on the 5' RACE reads, gives a single entry per CDR3 protein. The sample consists of tens of thousands of distinct CDR3 sequences, just over 2.5% of them appearing once. Sequencing was carried out using PBMCs. All receptors derive from a woman in her twenties or thirties with multiple sclerosis.

There are many counts of this clonotype. The rearrangement links TRBV4-3 to TRBJ2-2; no definite D call. The germline V gene encodes CDR1 LGHNA and CDR2 YSLEER. V gave up 0 bases and J gave up 5 bases, with 10 bases separating them. This CDR3 region has 15 residues. CDR3 sequence (DNA): TGCGCCAGCAGCCAAGAGTCAGGTGCGACCGGGGAGCTGTTTTTT. Protein product: CASSQESGATGELFF.

This clonotype was seen many times. The V gene is TRBV2, the J gene TRBJ2-2; perhaps TRBD2 as D (5 bases). V shed 7 bases and J shed 7 bases, with 10 bases lying between them. The CDR3 spans 12 residues. Germline V lookup: CDR1 SNHLY, CDR2 FYNNEI. This CDR3 is CASIREIGELFF. The CDR3, as DNA: TGTGCCAGCATACGGGAAATCGGGGAGCTGTTTTTT. Drawing the rest from reference TRBV2 and TRBJ2-2, the complete variable domain is EPEVTQTPSHQVTQMGQEVILRCVPISNHLYFYWYRQILGQKVEFLVSFYNNEISEKSEIFDDQFSVERPDGSNFTLKIRSTKLEDSAMYFCASIREIGELFFGEGSRLTVL.

The sample holds many counts of this clonotype. The genes are TRBV7-2 and TRBJ1-2; 7 positions agree with TRBD1. Germline CDR1 is SGHTA and CDR2 is FQGNSA. Losses at the gene ends were 7 bases for V and 4 bases for J; bases not matched to a gene: 12. The CDR3 contains 15 residues. DNA of the CDR3: TGTGCCAGCAACCCTACCGGGACAGAGAGCTATGGCTACACCTTC. The encoded protein is CASNPTGTESYGYTF.

This clonotype appeared a few times. This chain uses TRBV5-1 with TRBJ2-1, with D perhaps given as TRBD1 or TRBD2 (7 bases each). The CDR3 has 16 residues. Between the trimmed V and J ends, which lost 4 bases and 8 bases, there was a span of 22 bases. From germline, CDR1 is SGHRS and CDR2 YFSETQ. The CDR3 DNA is TGCGCCAGCAGCAAACTAGCGTCAGGGGGGGTCGATGAGCAGTTCTTC. Its translation: CASSKLASGGVDEQFF.

This clonotype showed up many times. This rearrangement joins TRBV20-1 to TRBJ2-5; possible D gene TRBD1, 6 bases. The CDR3 is 12 residues long. Germline V lookup: CDR1 DFQATT, CDR2 SNEGSKA (reference sequence). Trimming took off 3 bases at V and 7 bases at J, with 12 bases between the two ends. The chain's CDR3 is CSARGLGGTQYF. For the CDR3, the DNA is TGCAGTGCTAGGGGTCTAGGGGGGACCCAGTACTTC.

This clonotype has at least ten counts. The gene calls are TRBV29-1 and TRBJ2-5; the D is unclear. In germline, CDR1 is SQVTM, CDR2 ANQGSEA. The CDR3 contains 15 residues. Trimming removed 0 bases at V and 2 bases at J, with 13 bases between. The CDR3, as DNA: TGCAGCGTTGAAGATTCGGCTTGGGGACAAGAGACCCAGTACTTC. As protein: CSVEDSAWGQETQYF. The whole variable domain, remainder taken from reference TRBV29-1 and TRBJ2-5, is SAVISQKPSRDICQRGTSLTIQCQVDSQVTMMFWYRQQPGQSLTLIATANQGSEATYESGFVIDKFPISRPNLTFSTLTVSNMSPEDSSIYLCSVEDSAWGQETQYFGPGTRLLVL.